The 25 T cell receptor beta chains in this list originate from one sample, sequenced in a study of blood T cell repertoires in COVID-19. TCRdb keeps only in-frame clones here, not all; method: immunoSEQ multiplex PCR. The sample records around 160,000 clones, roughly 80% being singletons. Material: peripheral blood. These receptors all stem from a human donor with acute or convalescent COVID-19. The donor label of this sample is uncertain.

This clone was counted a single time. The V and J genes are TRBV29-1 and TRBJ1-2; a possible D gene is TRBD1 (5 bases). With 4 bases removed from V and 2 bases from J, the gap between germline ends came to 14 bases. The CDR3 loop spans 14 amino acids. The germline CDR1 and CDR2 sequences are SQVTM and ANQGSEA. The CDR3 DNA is TGCAGCGTTGTGTCGGGGGACCGGAACTATGGCTACACCTTC. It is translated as CSVVSGDRNYGYTF.

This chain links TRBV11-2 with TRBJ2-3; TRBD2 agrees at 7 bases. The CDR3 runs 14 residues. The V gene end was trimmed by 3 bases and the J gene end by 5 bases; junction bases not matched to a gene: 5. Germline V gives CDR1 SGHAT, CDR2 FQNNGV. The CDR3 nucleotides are TGTGCCAGCAGCTTGGGGGGGGGATTAGATACGCAGTATTTT. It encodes CASSLGGGLDTQYF.

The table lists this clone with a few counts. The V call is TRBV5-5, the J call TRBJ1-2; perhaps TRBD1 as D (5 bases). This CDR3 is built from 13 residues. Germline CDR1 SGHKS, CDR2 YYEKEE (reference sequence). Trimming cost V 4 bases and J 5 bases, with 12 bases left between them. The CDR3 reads CASSVTAQYGYTF. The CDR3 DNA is TGTGCCAGCAGCGTGACAGCTCAATATGGCTACACCTTC.

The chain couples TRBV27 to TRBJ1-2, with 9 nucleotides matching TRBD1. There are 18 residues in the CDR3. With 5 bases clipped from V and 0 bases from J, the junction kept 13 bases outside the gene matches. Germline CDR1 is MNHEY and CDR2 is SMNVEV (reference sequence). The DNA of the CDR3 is TGTGCCAGCAGTCCCCGCGGACAGGGGACGTACTCTAACTATGGCTACACCTTC. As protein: CASSPRGQGTYSNYGYTF.

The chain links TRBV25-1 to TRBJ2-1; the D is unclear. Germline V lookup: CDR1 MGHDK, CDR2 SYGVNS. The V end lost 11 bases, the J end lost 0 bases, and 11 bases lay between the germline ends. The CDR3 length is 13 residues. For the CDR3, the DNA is TGTGCCGCCGGGTTATACTCCTACAATGAGCAGTTCTTC. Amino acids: CAAGLYSYNEQFF.

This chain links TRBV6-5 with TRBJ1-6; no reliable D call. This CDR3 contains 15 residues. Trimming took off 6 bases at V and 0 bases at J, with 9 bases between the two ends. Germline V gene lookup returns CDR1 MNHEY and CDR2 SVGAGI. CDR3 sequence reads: CASSRHHSYNSPLHF. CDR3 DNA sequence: TGTGCCAGCAGCAGACACCACTCCTATAATTCACCCCTCCACTTT.

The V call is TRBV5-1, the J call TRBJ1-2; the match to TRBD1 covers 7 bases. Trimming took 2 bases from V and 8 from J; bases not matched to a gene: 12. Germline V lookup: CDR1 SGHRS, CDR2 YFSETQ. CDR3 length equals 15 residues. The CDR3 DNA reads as TGCGCCAGCAGCTTAAAAGGGGGCGCGTCGGGCGGCTACACCTTC. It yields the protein CASSLKGGASGGYTF.

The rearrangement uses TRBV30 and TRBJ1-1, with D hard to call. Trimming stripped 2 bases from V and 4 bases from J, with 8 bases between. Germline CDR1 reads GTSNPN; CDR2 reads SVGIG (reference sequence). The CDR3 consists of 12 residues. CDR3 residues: CAWSPSGTEAFF. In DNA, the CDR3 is TGTGCCTGGAGTCCCTCGGGCACTGAAGCTTTCTTT.

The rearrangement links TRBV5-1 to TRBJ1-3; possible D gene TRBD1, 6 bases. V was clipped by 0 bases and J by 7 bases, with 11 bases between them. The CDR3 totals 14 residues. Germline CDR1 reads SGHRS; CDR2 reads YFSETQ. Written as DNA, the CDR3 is TGCGCCAGCAGCTTGGAACAGGGCGGGAACACCATATATTTT. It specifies CASSLEQGGNTIYF.

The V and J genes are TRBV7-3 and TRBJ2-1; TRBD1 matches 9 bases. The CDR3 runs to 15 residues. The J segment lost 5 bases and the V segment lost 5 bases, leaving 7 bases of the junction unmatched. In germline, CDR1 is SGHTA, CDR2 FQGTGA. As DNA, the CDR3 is TGTGCCAGCAGCCCAATAGGACAGGGGAACAATGAGCAGTTCTTC. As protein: CASSPIGQGNNEQFF.

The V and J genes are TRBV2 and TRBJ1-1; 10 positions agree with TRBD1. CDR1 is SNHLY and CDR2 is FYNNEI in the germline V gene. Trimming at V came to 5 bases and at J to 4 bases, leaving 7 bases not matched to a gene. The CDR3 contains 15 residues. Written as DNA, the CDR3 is TGTGCCAGCAGTCGGACAGGGGGGGTTGGCACTGAAGCTTTCTTT. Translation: CASSRTGGVGTEAFF. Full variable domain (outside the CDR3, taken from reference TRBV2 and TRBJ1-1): EPEVTQTPSHQVTQMGQEVILRCVPISNHLYFYWYRQILGQKVEFLVSFYNNEISEKSEIFDDQFSVERPDGSNFTLKIRSTKLEDSAMYFCASSRTGGVGTEAFFGQGTRLTVV.

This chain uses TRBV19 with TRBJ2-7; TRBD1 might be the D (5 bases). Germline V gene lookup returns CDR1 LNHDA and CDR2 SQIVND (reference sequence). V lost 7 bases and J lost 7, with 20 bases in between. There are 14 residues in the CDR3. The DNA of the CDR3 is TGTGCCAGTAAGGTCAGTAGGGGATCCCTGGAGCAGTACTTC. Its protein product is CASKVSRGSLEQYF.

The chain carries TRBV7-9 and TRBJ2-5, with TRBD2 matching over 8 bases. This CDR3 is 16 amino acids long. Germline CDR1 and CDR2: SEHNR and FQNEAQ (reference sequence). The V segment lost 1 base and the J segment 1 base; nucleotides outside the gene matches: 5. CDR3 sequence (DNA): TGTGCCAGCAGCTTAGGTAGCGGGGAATTCCAAGAGACCCAGTACTTC. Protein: CASSLGSGEFQETQYF.

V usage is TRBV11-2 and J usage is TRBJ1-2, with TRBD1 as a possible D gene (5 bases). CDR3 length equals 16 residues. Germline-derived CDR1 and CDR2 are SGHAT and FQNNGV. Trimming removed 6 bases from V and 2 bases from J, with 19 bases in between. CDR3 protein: CASSLKVQAYNYGYTF. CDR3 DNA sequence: TGTGCCAGCAGTCTTAAAGTACAGGCCTACAACTATGGCTACACCTTC.

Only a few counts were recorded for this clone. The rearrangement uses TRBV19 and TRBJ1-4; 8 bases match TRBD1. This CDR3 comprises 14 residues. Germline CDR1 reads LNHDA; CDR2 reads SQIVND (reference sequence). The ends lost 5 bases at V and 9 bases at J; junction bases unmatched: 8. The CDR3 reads CASSSGTGSKKLFF. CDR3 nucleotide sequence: TGTGCCAGTAGTTCCGGGACAGGCTCGAAAAAACTGTTTTTT.

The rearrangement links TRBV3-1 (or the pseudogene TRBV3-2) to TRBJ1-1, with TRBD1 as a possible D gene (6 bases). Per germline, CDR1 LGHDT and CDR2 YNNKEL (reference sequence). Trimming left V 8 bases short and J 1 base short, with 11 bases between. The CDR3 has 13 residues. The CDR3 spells CASGRTANTEAFF. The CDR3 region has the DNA TGTGCCAGCGGTCGGACAGCGAACACTGAAGCTTTCTTT.

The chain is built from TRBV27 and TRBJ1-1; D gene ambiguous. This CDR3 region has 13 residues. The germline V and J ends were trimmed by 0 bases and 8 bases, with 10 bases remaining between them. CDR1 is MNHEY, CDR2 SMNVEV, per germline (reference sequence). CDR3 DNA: TGTGCCAGCAGTTTATCGGGCCGCTGGGAAGCTTTCTTT. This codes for CASSLSGRWEAFF.

The CDR3 protein is CASSERGTASSYNSPLHF. Written as DNA, the CDR3 is TGCGCCAGCAGTGAGCGAGGGACAGCCAGCTCCTATAATTCACCCCTCCACTTT. The gene calls are TRBV10-2 and TRBJ1-6; 7 bases agree with TRBD1. There are 18 residues in the CDR3. Germline CDR1 is WSHSY and CDR2 is SAAADI. J was trimmed by 0 bases and V by 2 bases; bases with no gene match: 7.

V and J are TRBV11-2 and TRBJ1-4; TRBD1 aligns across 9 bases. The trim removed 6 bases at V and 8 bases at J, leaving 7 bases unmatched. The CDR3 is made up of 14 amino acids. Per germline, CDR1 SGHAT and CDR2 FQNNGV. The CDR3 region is CASSLGQGAEKLFF. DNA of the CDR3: TGTGCCAGCAGTTTGGGACAGGGTGCGGAAAAACTGTTTTTT.

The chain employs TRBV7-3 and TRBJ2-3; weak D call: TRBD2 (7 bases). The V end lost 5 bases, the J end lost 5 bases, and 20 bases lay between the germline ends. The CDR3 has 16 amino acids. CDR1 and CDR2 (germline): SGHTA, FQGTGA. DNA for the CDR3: TGTGCCAGCAGCCCCCTGGCGGGGGCTCAGGGAGATACGCAGTATTTT. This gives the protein CASSPLAGAQGDTQYF.

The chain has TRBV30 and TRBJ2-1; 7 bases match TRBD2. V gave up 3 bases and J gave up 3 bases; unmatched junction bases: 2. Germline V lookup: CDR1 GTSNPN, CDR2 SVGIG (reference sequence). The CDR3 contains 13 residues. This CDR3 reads CAWRASGYNEQFF. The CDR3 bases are TGTGCCTGGAGGGCTAGCGGCTACAATGAGCAGTTCTTC.

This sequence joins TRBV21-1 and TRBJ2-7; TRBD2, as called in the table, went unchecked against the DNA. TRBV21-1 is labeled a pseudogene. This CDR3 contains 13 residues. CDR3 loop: CASSKRGGDEQYV. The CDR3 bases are TGTGCCAGCAGCAAAAGAGGAGGGGACGAGCAGTACGTC.

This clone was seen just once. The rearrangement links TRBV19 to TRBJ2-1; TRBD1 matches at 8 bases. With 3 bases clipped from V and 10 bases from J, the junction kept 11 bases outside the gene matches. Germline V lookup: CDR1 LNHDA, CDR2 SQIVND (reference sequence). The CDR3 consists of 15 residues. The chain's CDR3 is CASSMRQGALREQFF. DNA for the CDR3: TGTGCCAGTAGTATGCGGCAGGGGGCTCTTCGGGAGCAGTTCTTC.

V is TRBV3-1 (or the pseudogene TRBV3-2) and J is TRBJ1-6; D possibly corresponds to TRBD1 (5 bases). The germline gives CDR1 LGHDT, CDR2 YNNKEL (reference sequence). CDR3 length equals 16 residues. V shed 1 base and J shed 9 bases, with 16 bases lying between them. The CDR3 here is CASSQGSLYRSSPLHF. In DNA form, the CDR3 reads TGTGCCAGCAGCCAAGGATCGCTGTACAGGAGTTCACCCCTCCACTTT.

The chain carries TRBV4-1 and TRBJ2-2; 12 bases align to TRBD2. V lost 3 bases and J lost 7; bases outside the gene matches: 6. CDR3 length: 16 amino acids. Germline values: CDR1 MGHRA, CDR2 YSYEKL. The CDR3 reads CASSQPSGGAIGELFF. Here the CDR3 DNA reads TGCGCCAGCAGCCAGCCTAGCGGGGGGGCCATCGGGGAGCTGTTTTTT.